This TCR beta chain derives from a study of technical replicates of blood from several donors. Measured with immunoSEQ multiplex PCR; TCRdb has only the in-frame clones, and not every one. This sample has approximately 79,000 clones, with 96% found just once. Per germline, CDR1 SGHVS and CDR2 FNYEAQ. V was pared by 1 base and J by 6 bases, with 9 bases of the junction left unmatched. This CDR3 is built from 17 residues. The chain employs TRBV7-6 and TRBJ1-2; TRBD1 matches 12 bases. The clonotype comes from a human donor in good health. The sequenced sample was T cells isolated from PBMCs. The CDR3 protein is CASSLVALGQGADGYTF. The CDR3 nucleotides read TGTGCCAGCAGCTTAGTGGCCCTGGGACAGGGGGCGGATGGCTACACCTTC.